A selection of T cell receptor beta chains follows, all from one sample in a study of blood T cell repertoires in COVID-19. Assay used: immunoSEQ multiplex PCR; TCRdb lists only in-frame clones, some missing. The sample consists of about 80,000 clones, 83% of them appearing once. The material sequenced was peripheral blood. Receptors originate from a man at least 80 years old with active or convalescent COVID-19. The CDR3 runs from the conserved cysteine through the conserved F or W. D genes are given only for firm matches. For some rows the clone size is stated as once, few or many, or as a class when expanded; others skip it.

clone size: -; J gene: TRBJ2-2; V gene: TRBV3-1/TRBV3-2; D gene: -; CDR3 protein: CASSPQAPRAPGELFF; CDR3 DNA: TGTGCCAGCAGCCCCCAGGCACCCCGCGCCCCAGGGGAGCTGTTTTTT
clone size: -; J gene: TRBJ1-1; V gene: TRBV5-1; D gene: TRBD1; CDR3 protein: CASSRGTENTEAFF; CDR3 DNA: TGCGCCAGCAGCCGGGGGACAGAGAACACTGAAGCTTTCTTT
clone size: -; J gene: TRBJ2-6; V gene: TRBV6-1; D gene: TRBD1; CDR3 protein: CASSAAGQGSGANVLTF; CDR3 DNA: TGTGCCAGCAGTGCCGCGGGACAGGGTTCTGGGGCCAACGTCCTGACTTTC
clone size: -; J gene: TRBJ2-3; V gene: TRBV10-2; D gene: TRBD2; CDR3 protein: CAIGGVRRLAGEDTQYF; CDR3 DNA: TGCGCCATCGGGGGGGTCCGAAGGCTAGCGGGAGAGGATACGCAGTATTTT
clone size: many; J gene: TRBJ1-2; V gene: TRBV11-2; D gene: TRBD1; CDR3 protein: CASSLEAGGRFGYTF; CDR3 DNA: TGTGCCAGCAGCTTAGAGGCAGGGGGTCGTTTTGGCTACACCTTC
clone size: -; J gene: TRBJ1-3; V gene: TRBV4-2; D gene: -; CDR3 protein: CASSQDRRATGNTIYF; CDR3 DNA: TGTGCCAGCAGCCAAGATCGGCGGGCGACAGGAAACACCATATATTTT
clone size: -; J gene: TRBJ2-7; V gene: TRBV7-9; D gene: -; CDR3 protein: CASGGRSYEQYF; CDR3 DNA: TGTGCCAGCGGGGGCCGGAGCTACGAGCAGTACTTC
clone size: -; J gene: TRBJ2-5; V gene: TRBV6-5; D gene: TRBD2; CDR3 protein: CASSYSLAGVRETQYF; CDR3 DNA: TGTGCCAGCAGTTACTCCCTAGCGGGAGTACGGGAGACCCAGTACTTC
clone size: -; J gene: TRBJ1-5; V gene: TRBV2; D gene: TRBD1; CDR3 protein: CASRPGQGARGNQPQHF; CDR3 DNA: TGTGCCAGCAGGCCGGGACAGGGGGCGCGTGGCAATCAGCCCCAGCATTTT
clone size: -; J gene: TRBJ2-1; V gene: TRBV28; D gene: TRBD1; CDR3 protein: CASSLGQGRNEQFF; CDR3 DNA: TGTGCCAGCAGCCTGGGACAGGGCCGGAATGAGCAGTTCTTC
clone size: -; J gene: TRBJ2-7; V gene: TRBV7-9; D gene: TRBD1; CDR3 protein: CASSGYRGKDEQYF; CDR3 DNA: TGTGCCAGCAGCGGATACAGGGGCAAGGACGAGCAGTACTTC
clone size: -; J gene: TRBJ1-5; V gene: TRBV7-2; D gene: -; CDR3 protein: CASSLEGGGNQPQHF; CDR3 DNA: TGTGCCAGCAGCTTAGAAGGGGGGGGCAATCAGCCCCAGCATTTT
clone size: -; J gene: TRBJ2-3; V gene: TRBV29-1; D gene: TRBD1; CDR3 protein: CSVPGQGVDTQYF; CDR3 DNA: TGCAGCGTTCCGGGACAGGGGGTAGATACGCAGTATTTT
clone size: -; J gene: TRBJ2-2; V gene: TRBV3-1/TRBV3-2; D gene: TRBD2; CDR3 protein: CASSPPPRGATNTGELFF; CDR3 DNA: TGTGCCAGCAGCCCCCCGCCGCGGGGGGCCACGAACACCGGGGAGCTGTTTTTT
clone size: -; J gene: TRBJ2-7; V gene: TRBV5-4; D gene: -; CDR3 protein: CASSPDRVLTYEQYF; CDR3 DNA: TGTGCCAGCAGCCCGGACAGAGTTCTAACCTACGAGCAGTACTTC
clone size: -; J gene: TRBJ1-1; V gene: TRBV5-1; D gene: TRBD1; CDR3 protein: CASSRRTGSTPEAFF; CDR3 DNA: TGCGCCAGCAGCCGTCGGACAGGGAGTACCCCTGAAGCTTTCTTT
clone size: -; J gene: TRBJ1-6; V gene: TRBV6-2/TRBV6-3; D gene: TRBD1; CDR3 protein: CASSYQAGGRSPLHF; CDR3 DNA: TGTGCCAGCAGTTATCAGGCAGGGGGCCGGTCACCCCTCCACTTT
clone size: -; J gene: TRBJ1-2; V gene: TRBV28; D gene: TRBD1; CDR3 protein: CASQTGGAFGYTF; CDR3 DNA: TGTGCCAGCCAGACAGGGGGCGCATTTGGCTACACCTTC
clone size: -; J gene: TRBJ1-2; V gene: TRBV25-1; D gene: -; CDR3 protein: CASSQWADGRGNGYTF; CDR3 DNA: TGTGCCAGCAGCCAATGGGCAGATGGTAGGGGTAATGGCTACACCTTC
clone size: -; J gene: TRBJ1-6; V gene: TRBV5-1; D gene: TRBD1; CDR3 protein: CASSLSWDRVGPLHF; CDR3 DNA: TGCGCCAGCAGCTTATCATGGGACAGGGTCGGACCCCTCCACTTT
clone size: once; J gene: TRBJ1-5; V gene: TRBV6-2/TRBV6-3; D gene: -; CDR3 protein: CASSYPSDQPQHF; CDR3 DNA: TGTGCCAGCAGTTACCCAAGCGATCAGCCCCAGCATTTT
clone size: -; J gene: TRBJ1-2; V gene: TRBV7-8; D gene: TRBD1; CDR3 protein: CASSLDRGYGYTF; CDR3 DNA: TGTGCCAGCAGCTTGGACAGGGGGTACGGCTACACCTTC
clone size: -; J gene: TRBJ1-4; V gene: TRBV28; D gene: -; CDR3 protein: CASSWEGEGNEKLFF; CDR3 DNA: TGTGCCAGCAGTTGGGAGGGAGAGGGGAATGAAAAACTGTTTTTT
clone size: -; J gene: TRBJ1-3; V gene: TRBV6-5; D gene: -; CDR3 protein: CASSRQDSGNTIYF; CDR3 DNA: TGTGCCAGCAGCAGACAGGATTCTGGAAACACCATATATTTT
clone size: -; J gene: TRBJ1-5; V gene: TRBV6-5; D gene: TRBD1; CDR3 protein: CATGQGVGPQHF; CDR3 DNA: TGTGCCACGGGACAGGGGGTTGGTCCCCAGCATTTT
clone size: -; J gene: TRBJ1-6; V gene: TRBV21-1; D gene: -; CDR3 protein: CASSKPARGADSPLHF; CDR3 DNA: TGTGCCAGCAGCAAGCCCGCCCGGGGGGCTGATTCACCCCTCCACTTT
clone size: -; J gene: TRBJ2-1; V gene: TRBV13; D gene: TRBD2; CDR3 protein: CASSLKLAGIHEQFF; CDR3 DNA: TGTGCCAGCAGCTTGAAACTAGCGGGAATTCATGAGCAGTTCTTC
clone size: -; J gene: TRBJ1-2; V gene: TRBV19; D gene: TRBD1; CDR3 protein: CASSIGTANYGYTF; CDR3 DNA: TGTGCCAGTAGTATTGGGACAGCCAACTATGGCTACACCTTC
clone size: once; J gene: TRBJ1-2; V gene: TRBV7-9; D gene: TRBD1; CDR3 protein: CASSLETGTGAASGYTF; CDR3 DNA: TGTGCCAGCAGCTTAGAAACCGGGACAGGGGCAGCTAGTGGCTACACCTTC
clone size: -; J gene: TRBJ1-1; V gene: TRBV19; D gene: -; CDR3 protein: CASSRSPGGAFF; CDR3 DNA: TGTGCCAGTAGTAGATCCCCAGGAGGAGCTTTCTTT
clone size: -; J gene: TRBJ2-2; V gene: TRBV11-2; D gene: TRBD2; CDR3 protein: CASRGLAGGRTGELFF; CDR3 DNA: TGTGCCAGCAGGGGACTAGCGGGAGGTCGTACCGGGGAGCTGTTTTTT
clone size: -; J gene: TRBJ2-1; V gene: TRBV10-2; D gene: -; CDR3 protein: CASTSAGGSGNEQFF; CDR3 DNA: TGCGCCAGCACCTCCGCTGGGGGGAGTGGGAATGAGCAGTTCTTC
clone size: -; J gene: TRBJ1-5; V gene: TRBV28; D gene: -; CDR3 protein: CASSPQGVGAQHF; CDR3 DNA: TGTGCCAGCAGTCCCCAAGGGGTAGGGGCCCAGCATTTT
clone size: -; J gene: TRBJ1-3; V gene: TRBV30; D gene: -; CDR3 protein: CAWSRGFGAGNTIYF; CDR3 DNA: TGTGCCTGGAGTCGGGGTTTTGGGGCTGGAAACACCATATATTTT
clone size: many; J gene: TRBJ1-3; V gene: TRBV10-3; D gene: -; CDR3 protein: CAISLGGLGNTIYF; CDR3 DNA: TGTGCCATCAGTCTAGGGGGATTGGGAAACACCATATATTTT
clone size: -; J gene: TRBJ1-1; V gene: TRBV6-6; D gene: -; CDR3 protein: CASSYGGTPQAFF; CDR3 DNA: TGTGCCAGCAGTTACGGGGGCACGCCCCAAGCTTTCTTT
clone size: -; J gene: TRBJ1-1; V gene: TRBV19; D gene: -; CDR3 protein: CASSPIRTSQYTEAFF; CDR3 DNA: TGTGCCAGTAGCCCAATCAGGACAAGCCAATACACTGAAGCTTTCTTT